Listed below are T cell receptor beta chains from one sample, sequenced in a study of vaccination and CD4 T cells after COVID-19. Each CDR3 protein gets one entry after TCRdb re-called the PCR reads with MiXCR. The table has more than 15,000 distinct CDR3 sequences, 43% seen once. The antigens these receptors bind are not known. Sample: CD4+ T cells from blood, cultured in vitro, taken before SARS-CoV-2 vaccination. These receptors all stem from a human donor who had recovered from COVID-19. Each CDR3 is given with its conserved first and last residue. D genes are given only for firm matches. Some rows mark clone size as missing; the rest say once, few, many or name a class of expanded clone.

j_call	v_call	d_call	clone_size	cdr3_aa	cdr3_nt
TRBJ1-1	TRBV20-1	NA	few	CSASPEPGRGTEAFF	TGCAGTGCTAGCCCGGAGCCCGGGCGCGGCACTGAAGCTTTCTTT
TRBJ1-1	TRBV20-1	NA	NA	CSAREATEAFF	TGCAGTGCTAGGGAGGCGACTGAAGCTTTCTTT
TRBJ2-1	TRBV7-2	NA	few	CASSLESSYNEQFF	TGTGCCAGCAGCTTAGAGAGTAGCTACAATGAGCAGTTCTTC
TRBJ2-3	TRBV20-1	TRBD2	medium-sized	CSADTTSGITDTQYF	TGCAGTGCCGATACGACTAGCGGGATTACCGATACGCAGTATTTT
TRBJ2-2	TRBV19	NA	NA	CASSPRPHLTGELFF	TGTGCCAGTAGTCCACGGCCCCACTTGACCGGGGAGCTGTTTTTT
TRBJ1-2	TRBV6-5	NA	few	CASSYSNRLLDSNYGYTF	TGTGCCAGCAGTTACTCGAATCGGCTTCTGGACTCCAACTATGGCTACACCTTC
TRBJ1-1	TRBV7-2	TRBD1	NA	CASSRDRGLGNTEAFF	TGTGCCAGCAGCCGGGACAGGGGCCTCGGAAACACTGAAGCTTTCTTT
TRBJ2-7	TRBV6-2/TRBV6-3	NA	few	CASSSYRDNSYEQYF	TGTGCCAGCAGTTCCTACAGGGATAACTCCTACGAGCAGTACTTC
TRBJ2-3	TRBV20-1	NA	NA	CSARGSTDTQYF	TGCAGTGCTAGAGGGTCTACAGATACGCAGTATTTT
TRBJ1-2	TRBV7-9	NA	NA	CASSLAGAYGYTF	TGTGCCAGCAGCTTAGCAGGGGCGTATGGCTACACCTTC
TRBJ1-1	TRBV19	NA	NA	CASSTQGSSLKAFF	TGTGCCAGTAGTACCCAGGGGTCTAGCCTCAAAGCTTTCTTT
TRBJ2-7	TRBV7-6	NA	medium-sized	CASSLNDGSYEQYF	TGTGCCAGCAGCCTTAACGACGGAAGCTACGAGCAGTACTTC
TRBJ1-1	TRBV6-5	TRBD1	few	CASSSTRTGGRSTEAFF	TGTGCCAGCAGTTCGACCCGGACAGGGGGCCGTTCGACTGAAGCTTTCTTT
TRBJ1-2	TRBV7-9	NA	NA	CASSLEVTGANYGYTF	TGTGCCAGCAGCTTAGAAGTGACAGGAGCTAACTATGGCTACACCTTC
TRBJ2-3	TRBV6-5	NA	few	CASSSGREDTQYF	TGTGCCAGCAGTTCGGGCCGCGAGGATACGCAGTATTTT
TRBJ1-5	TRBV6-5	NA	NA	CASSYGQGNQPQHF	TGTGCCAGCAGTTACGGGCAGGGCAATCAGCCCCAGCATTTT
TRBJ2-7	TRBV6-5	TRBD2	NA	CASSYSIAGEGLREQYF	TGTGCCAGCAGTTACTCCATAGCGGGGGAGGGACTTCGGGAGCAGTACTTC
TRBJ2-3	TRBV28	TRBD1	NA	CASSPWQGAGTQYF	TGTGCCAGCAGCCCGTGGCAGGGGGCAGGTACGCAGTATTTT
TRBJ2-5	TRBV27	NA	few	CASSISGHVGTQYF	TGTGCCAGCAGTATATCGGGACACGTGGGGACCCAGTACTTC
TRBJ1-1	TRBV6-2/TRBV6-3	NA	few	CASSYPLSRPNTEAFF	TGTGCCAGCAGTTACCCATTGAGCAGGCCGAACACTGAAGCTTTCTTT
TRBJ1-5	TRBV20-1	TRBD1	few	CSAQDRPHQPQHF	TGCAGTGCTCAGGACAGGCCCCATCAGCCCCAGCATTTT
TRBJ1-2	TRBV28	NA	NA	CASSRPGRLANYGYTF	TGTGCCAGCAGTCGACCCGGACGGCTAGCTAACTATGGCTACACCTTC
TRBJ1-2	TRBV4-2	TRBD1	once	CASSQDGYNAGGNYGYTF	TGTGCCAGCAGCCAAGATGGTTATAACGCAGGGGGTAACTATGGCTACACCTTC
TRBJ1-2	TRBV6-5	NA	few	CASSYSGITNYGYTF	TGTGCCAGCAGTTACTCTGGGATTACTAACTATGGCTACACCTTC
TRBJ2-1	TRBV20-1	TRBD2	few	CSAWTSGTYNEQFF	TGCAGTGCATGGACTAGCGGGACCTACAATGAGCAGTTCTTC
TRBJ2-7	TRBV19	NA	NA	CASSEGHTLYEQYF	TGTGCCAGTAGCGAAGGGCACACCCTCTACGAGCAGTACTTC
TRBJ1-2	TRBV25-1	TRBD1	NA	CASRGTGGYGYTF	TGTGCCAGCAGGGGGACAGGGGGCTATGGCTACACCTTC
TRBJ2-5	TRBV4-2	TRBD1	NA	CASSPLRGQGEETQYF	TGTGCCAGCAGCCCCCTCAGGGGACAGGGGGAAGAGACCCAGTACTTC
TRBJ2-5	TRBV24-1	TRBD1	few	CATSPTVTGAGETQYF	TGTGCCACCAGCCCGACAGTAACAGGGGCTGGCGAGACCCAGTACTTC
TRBJ2-5	TRBV6-1	NA	few	CASMDLGETQYF	TGTGCCAGCATGGACCTTGGAGAGACCCAGTACTTC
TRBJ1-5	TRBV24-1	NA	few	CATSDPELNQPQHF	TGTGCCACCAGTGACCCTGAACTAAATCAGCCCCAGCATTTT
TRBJ1-6	TRBV6-1	NA	NA	CASSLAAENSPLHF	TGTGCCAGTTCCCTCGCGGCAGAAAATTCACCCCTCCACTTT
TRBJ2-7	TRBV5-6	TRBD2	NA	CASSLTSGYEQYF	TGTGCCAGCAGCTTAACTAGCGGATACGAGCAGTACTTC
TRBJ1-1	TRBV6-1	TRBD1	NA	CASTPGQGRFGAFF	TGTGCCAGCACCCCGGGACAGGGGAGATTTGGGGCTTTCTTT
TRBJ2-5	TRBV20-1	NA	few	CSARWSSGETQYF	TGCAGTGCTAGGTGGTCTTCCGGAGAGACCCAGTACTTC
TRBJ2-3	TRBV2	TRBD2	NA	CASFPSGSGTDTQYF	TGTGCCAGCTTTCCTAGCGGGAGTGGCACAGATACGCAGTATTTT
TRBJ1-5	TRBV6-1	NA	few	CASSQVNQPQHF	TGTGCCAGCAGTCAAGTGAATCAGCCCCAGCATTTT
TRBJ2-5	TRBV20-1	TRBD2	NA	CSATLKLAGVVETQYF	TGCAGTGCTACTCTCAAACTAGCGGGAGTGGTGGAGACCCAGTACTTC
TRBJ2-7	TRBV7-9	TRBD1	NA	CASRLDRVGEQYF	TGTGCCAGCAGGTTGGACAGGGTGGGTGAGCAGTACTTC
TRBJ2-1	TRBV20-1	TRBD2	NA	CSAPTLSGTSYNEQFF	TGCAGTGCTCCCACCCTAAGCGGGACCTCCTACAATGAGCAGTTCTTC
TRBJ1-1	TRBV7-9	TRBD1	few	CASSQRDRDSRAFF	TGTGCCAGCAGCCAAAGGGACAGGGATTCAAGGGCTTTCTTT
TRBJ2-7	TRBV12-3/TRBV12-4	TRBD2	NA	CASSLAGERDSFF	TGTGCCAGCAGTTTAGCTGGGGAGCGGGACTCCTTCTTC
TRBJ1-1	TRBV6-1	NA	once	CASSDPTRAVVPEAFF	TGTGCCAGCAGTGACCCCACCAGGGCTGTGGTCCCTGAAGCTTTCTTT
TRBJ1-2	TRBV20-1	TRBD1	NA	CSGWTGGSYGYTF	TGCAGTGGGTGGACAGGGGGCTCCTATGGCTACACCTTC
TRBJ2-5	TRBV7-3	TRBD2	NA	CASSLLGGYQETQYF	TGTGCCAGCAGCTTACTGGGAGGGTACCAAGAGACCCAGTACTTC
TRBJ2-7	TRBV27	NA	once	CATKGSSYEQYF	TGTGCCACCAAGGGCAGTTCCTACGAGCAGTACTTC
TRBJ1-2	TRBV20-1	TRBD1	NA	CSARDRGANYGYTF	TGCAGTGCTAGAGACAGGGGGGCGAACTATGGCTACACCTTC
TRBJ1-5	TRBV29-1	TRBD1	large	CSATSDRELGSQHF	TGCAGCGCAACGTCAGACAGGGAACTGGGGTCCCAGCATTTT
TRBJ2-2	TRBV4-1	TRBD2	NA	CASSQDRGTSGRAANTGELFF	TGCGCCAGCAGCCAAGATAGGGGGACTAGCGGGAGGGCGGCGAACACCGGGGAGCTGTTTTTT
TRBJ2-7	TRBV11-3	TRBD2	NA	CASSLEAGGYEQYF	TGTGCCAGCAGCTTAGAGGCGGGGGGATACGAGCAGTACTTC
TRBJ2-3	TRBV4-1	NA	NA	CASSQVSLLLPLDTDTQYF	TGCGCCAGCAGCCAAGTTAGTCTACTTCTACCCCTGGACACAGATACGCAGTATTTT
TRBJ2-7	TRBV20-1	TRBD2	NA	CSAPQGTSGTYEQYF	TGCAGTGCTCCCCAGGGGACTAGCGGGACCTACGAGCAGTACTTC
TRBJ1-1	TRBV28	NA	few	CASSSLPTEAFF	TGTGCCAGCAGTTCTCTACCCACTGAAGCTTTCTTT
TRBJ2-3	TRBV18	NA	few	CASSPDTSTDTQYF	TGTGCCAGCTCACCAGACACTAGCACAGATACGCAGTATTTT
TRBJ2-4	TRBV19	NA	NA	CASSIGYREAKNIQYF	TGTGCCAGTAGTATCGGTTACAGGGAGGCCAAAAACATTCAGTACTTC
TRBJ1-2	TRBV20-1	TRBD1	few	CSAGGDRGHGYTF	TGCAGTGCGGGAGGGGACAGGGGGCATGGCTACACCTTC
TRBJ2-7	TRBV7-9	TRBD2	NA	CASSPLAGGSSIYEQYF	TGTGCCAGCAGCCCGTTAGCGGGAGGTTCCTCGATTTACGAGCAGTACTTC
TRBJ1-6	TRBV9	NA	NA	CASSVASNSPLHF	TGTGCCAGCAGCGTAGCGTCCAATTCACCCCTCCACTTT
TRBJ1-1	TRBV7-3	NA	few	CASSFPGGEAFF	TGTGCCAGCAGCTTCCCGGGAGGGGAAGCTTTCTTT
TRBJ2-2	TRBV27	NA	few	CASSWTAGELFF	TGTGCCAGCAGTTGGACCGCCGGGGAGCTGTTTTTT